This TCR beta chain stems from a study of cytomegalovirus exposure and HLA in healthy donors. Study-level results: In vitro checks showed that a few CMV-associated chains really do target CMV antigens. The investigators catalogued 160 or so TCR beta chains as cytomegalovirus-associated.

As concerns this clone: The target antigen is unknown.

CDR1 is KGHSH and CDR2 is LQKENI in the germline V gene. CDR3 size: 16 residues. V lost 1 base, J lost 6 bases, and 12 bases stayed unmatched. The approximately 130-subject validation cohort, separate from the roughly 670-subject first cohort, included the donors. The data were produced by immunoSEQ multiplex PCR, yet TCRdb's version contains in-frame clones alone and is incomplete. This table has about 140,000 clones, roughly four fifths appearing once. The chain uses TRBV18 and TRBJ2-7; 7 bases map to TRBD2. The material sequenced was PBMCs. This TCR derives from a woman aged 25-40 years in good health and CMV-seronegative. CDR3 loop: CASSPQVGTNPREQYF. In DNA, the CDR3 is TGTGCCAGCTCACCACAGGTCGGGACTAATCCTCGCGAGCAGTACTTC.